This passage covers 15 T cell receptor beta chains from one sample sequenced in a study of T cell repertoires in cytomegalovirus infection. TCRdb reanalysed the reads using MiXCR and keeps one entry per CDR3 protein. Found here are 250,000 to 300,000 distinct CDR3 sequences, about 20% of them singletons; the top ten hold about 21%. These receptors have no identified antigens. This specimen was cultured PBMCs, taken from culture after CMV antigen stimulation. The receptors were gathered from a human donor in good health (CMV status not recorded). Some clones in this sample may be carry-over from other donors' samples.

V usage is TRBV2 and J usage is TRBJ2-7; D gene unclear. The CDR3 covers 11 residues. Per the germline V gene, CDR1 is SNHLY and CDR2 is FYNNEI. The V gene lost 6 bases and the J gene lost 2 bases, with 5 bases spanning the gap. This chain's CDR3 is CASRETYEQYF. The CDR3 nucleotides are TGTGCCAGCAGAGAAACCTACGAGCAGTACTTC.

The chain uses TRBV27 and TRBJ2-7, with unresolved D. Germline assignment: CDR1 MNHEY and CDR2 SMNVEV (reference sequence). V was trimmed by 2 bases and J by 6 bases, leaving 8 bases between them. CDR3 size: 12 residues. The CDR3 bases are TGTGCCAGCAGTTTAAACGGTGGCGAGCAGTACTTC. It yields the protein CASSLNGGEQYF.

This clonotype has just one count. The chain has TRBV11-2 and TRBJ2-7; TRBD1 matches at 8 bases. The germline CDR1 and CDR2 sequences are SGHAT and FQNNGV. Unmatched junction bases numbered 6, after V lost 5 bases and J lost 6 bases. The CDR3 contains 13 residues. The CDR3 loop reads CASSLGQGSEQYV. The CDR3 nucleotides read TGTGCCAGCAGCCTCGGACAGGGAAGCGAGCAGTACGTC.

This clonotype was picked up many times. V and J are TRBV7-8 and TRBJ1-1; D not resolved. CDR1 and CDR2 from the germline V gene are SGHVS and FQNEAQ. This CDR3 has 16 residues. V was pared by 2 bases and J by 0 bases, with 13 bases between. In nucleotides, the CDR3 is TGTGCCAGCAGCTTACGATCAGGACGGTTGAACACTGAAGCTTTCTTT. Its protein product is CASSLRSGRLNTEAFF.

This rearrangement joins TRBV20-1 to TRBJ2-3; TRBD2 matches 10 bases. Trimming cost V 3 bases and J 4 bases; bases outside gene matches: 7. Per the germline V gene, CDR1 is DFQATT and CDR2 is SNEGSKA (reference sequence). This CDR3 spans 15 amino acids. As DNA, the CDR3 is TGCAGTGCTAGGCCCAGCGGGAGGGGTGCAGATACGCAGTATTTT. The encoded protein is CSARPSGRGADTQYF.

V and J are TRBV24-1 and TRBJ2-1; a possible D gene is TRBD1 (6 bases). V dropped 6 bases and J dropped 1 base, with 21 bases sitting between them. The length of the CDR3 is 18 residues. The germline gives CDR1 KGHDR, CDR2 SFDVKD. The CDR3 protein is CATSSTRDQGRSYNEQFF. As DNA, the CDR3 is TGTGCCACCAGTTCAACCAGGGACCAGGGGCGTTCCTACAATGAGCAGTTCTTC.

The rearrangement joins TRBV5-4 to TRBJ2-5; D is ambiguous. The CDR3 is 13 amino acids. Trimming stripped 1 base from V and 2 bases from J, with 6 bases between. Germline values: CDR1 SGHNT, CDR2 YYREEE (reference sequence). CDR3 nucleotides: TGTGCCAGCAGCTTGTGGCAGCAAGAGACCCAGTACTTC. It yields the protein CASSLWQQETQYF.

DNA of the CDR3: TGTGCCTCTCAAGGAGGGGTCCAAGAGACCCAGTACTTC. Protein sequence: CASQGGVQETQYF. The chain joins TRBV10-3 to TRBJ2-5; possibly TRBD2 for D (6 bases). Germline CDR1 ENHRY, CDR2 SYGVKD. V was shortened by 11 bases and J by 1 base, with 14 bases between the two germline ends. This CDR3 has 13 residues.

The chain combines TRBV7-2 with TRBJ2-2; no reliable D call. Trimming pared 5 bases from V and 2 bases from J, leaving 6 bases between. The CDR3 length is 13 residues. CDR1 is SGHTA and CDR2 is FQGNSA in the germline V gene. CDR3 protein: CASSKKNTGELFF. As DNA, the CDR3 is TGTGCCAGCAGCAAGAAAAACACCGGGGAGCTGTTTTTT.

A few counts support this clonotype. CDR3 DNA sequence: TGTGCCAGCAGCCAAGCGCGGGCGGACCTGAGGGATACGCAGTATTTT. It translates to CASSQARADLRDTQYF. J is TRBJ2-3 and V is TRBV3-1; D is possibly TRBD2 (5 bases). Deletions cut 1 base from V and 6 bases from J, with 17 bases between. CDR3 size: 16 residues. Looked up from germline, CDR1 is LGHDT and CDR2 is YNNKEL (reference sequence).

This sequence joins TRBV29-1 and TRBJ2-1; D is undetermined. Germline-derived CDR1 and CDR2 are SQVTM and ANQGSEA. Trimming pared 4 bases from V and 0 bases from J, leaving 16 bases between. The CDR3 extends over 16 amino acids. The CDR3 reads CSVVLLIPSSYNEQFF. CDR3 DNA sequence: TGCAGCGTTGTTCTCCTTATCCCAAGCTCCTACAATGAGCAGTTCTTC.

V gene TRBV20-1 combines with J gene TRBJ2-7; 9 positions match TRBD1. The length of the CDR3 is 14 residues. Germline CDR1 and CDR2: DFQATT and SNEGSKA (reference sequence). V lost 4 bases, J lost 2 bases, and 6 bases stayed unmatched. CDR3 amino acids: CSATNRGLAYEQYF. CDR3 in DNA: TGCAGTGCTACCAACAGGGGGCTCGCCTACGAGCAGTACTTC.

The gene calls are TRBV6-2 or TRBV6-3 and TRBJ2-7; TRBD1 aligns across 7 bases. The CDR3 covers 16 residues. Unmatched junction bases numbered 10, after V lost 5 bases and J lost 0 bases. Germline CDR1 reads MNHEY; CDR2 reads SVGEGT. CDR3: CASSTHGQADSYEQYF. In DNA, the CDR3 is TGTGCCAGCAGTACCCACGGACAGGCCGACTCCTACGAGCAGTACTTC.

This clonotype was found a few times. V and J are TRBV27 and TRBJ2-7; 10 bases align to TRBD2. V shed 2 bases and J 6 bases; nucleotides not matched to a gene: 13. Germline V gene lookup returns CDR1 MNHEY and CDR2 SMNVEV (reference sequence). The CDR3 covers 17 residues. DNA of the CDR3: TGTGCCAGCAGTTTACTCACACCTAGCGGGAGAGGCGGCGAGCAGTACGTC. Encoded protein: CASSLLTPSGRGGEQYV.

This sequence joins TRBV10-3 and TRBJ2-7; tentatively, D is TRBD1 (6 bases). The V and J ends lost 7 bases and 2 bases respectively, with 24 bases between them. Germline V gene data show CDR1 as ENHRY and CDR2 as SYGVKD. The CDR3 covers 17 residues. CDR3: CAIIRDKGKIVPYEQYV. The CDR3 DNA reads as TGTGCCATCATTAGGGACAAGGGAAAAATTGTCCCCTACGAGCAGTACGTC.